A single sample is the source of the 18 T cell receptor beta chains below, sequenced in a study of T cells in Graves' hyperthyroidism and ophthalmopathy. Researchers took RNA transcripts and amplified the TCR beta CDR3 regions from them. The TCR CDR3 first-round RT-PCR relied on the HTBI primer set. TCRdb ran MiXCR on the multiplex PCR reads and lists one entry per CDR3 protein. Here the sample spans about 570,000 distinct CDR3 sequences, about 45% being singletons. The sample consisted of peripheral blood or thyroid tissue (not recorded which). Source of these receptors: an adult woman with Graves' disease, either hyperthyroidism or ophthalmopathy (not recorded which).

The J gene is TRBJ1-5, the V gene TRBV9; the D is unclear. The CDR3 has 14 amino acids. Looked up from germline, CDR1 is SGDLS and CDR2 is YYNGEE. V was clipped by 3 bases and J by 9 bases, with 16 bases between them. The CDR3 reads CASSATGSLSPQHF. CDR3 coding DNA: TGTGCCAGCAGCGCGACCGGGTCCCTATCGCCCCAGCATTTT.

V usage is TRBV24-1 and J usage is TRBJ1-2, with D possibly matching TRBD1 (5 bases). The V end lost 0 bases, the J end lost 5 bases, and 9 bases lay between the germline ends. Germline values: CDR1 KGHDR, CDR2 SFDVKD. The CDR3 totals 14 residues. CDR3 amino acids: CATSDLDSGYGYTF. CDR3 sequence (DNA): TGTGCCACCAGTGATTTGGACAGTGGATATGGCTACACCTTC.

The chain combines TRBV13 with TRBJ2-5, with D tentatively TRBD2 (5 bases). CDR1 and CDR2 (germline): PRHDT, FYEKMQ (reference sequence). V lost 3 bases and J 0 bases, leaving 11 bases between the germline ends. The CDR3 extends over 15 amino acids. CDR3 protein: CASSFQEVNQETQYF. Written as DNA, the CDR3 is TGTGCCAGCAGCTTTCAGGAGGTGAACCAAGAGACCCAGTACTTC.

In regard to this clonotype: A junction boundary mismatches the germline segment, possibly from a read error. The CDR3 DNA sequence: TGTGCCACCAGCAGAGATCTGGGTACCGGGGAGCTGTACTTC. Its translation is CATSRDLGTGELYF. This chain joins TRBV15 and TRBJ2-7; TRBD2 might be the D (5 bases). Germline V gene data show CDR1 as LNHNV and CDR2 as YYDKDF (reference sequence). The CDR3 runs 14 residues.

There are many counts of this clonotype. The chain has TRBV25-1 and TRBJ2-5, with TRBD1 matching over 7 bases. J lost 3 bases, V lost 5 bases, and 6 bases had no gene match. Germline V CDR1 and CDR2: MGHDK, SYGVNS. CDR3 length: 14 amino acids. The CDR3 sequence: CASSHRQGEETQYF. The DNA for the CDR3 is TGTGCCAGCAGTCATCGGCAGGGGGAAGAGACCCAGTACTTC.

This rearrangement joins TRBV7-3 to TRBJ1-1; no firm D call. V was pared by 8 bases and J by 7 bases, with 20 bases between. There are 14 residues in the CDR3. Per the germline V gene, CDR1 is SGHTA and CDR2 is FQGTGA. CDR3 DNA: TGTGCCAGCCGAAACCGGCAGATCCTCGGTGAAGCTTTCTTT. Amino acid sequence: CASRNRQILGEAFF.

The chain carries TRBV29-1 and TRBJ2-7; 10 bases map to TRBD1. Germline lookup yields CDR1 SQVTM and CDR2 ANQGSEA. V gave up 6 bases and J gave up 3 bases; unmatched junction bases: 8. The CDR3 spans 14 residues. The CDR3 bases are TGCAGCGTAACGCCGGGACAGGGGATCTACGAGCAGTACTTC. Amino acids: CSVTPGQGIYEQYF.

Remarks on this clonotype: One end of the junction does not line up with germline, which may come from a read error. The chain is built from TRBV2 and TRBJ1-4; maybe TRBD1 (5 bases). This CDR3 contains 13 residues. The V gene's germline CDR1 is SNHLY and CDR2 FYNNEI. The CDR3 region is CASSFHRLEKLFF. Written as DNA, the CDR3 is TGTGCTAGCAGTTTCCACAGGCTCGAAAAACTGTTTTTT.

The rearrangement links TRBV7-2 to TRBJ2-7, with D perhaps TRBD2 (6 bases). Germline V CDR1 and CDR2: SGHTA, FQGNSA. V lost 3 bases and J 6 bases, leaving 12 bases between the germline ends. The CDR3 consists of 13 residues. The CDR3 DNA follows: TGTGCCAGCAGCTTCACCCCAGCGGGCGAGCAGTACTTC. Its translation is CASSFTPAGEQYF.

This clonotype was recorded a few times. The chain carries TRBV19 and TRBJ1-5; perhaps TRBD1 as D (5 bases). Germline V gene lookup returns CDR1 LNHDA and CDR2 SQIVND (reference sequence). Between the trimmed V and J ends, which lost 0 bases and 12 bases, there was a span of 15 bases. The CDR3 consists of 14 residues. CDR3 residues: CASSIDGGLQRQHF. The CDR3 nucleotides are TGTGCCAGTAGTATAGACGGGGGTTTGCAACGCCAGCATTTT.

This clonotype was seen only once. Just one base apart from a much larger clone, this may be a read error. CDR3 protein: CASSPKGGVSTEAFF. The CDR3 nucleotides read TGCGCCAGCAGTCCAAAAGGTGGGGTGAGCACTGAAGCTTTCTTT. This sequence joins TRBV5-1 and TRBJ1-1; D not certain. There are 15 residues in the CDR3. Germline CDR1 is SGHRS and CDR2 is YFSETQ. Trimming pared 5 bases from V and 4 bases from J, leaving 18 bases between.

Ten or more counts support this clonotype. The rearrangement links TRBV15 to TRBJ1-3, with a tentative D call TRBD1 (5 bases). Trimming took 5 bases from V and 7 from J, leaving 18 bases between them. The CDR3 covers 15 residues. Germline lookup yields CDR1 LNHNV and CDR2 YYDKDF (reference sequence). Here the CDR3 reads CATSRTGHGGNTIYF. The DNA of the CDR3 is TGTGCCACCAGCCGGACCGGACACGGAGGGAACACCATATATTTT.

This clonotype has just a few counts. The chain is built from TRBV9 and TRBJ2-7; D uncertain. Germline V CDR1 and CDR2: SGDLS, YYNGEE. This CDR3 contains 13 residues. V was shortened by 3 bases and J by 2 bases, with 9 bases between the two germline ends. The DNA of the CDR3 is TGTGCCAGCAGCGAGACACCGACCTACGAGCAGTACTTC. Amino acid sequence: CASSETPTYEQYF.

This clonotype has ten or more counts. The CDR3 nucleotides are TGTGCCAGCAGCCCTGACAGGCAAAATCAGCCCCAGCATTTT. Translated, it gives CASSPDRQNQPQHF. The chain has TRBV7-9 and TRBJ1-5, with a tentative D call TRBD1 (6 bases). This CDR3 is built from 14 residues. Looked up from germline, CDR1 is SEHNR and CDR2 is FQNEAQ (reference sequence). Trimming removed 5 bases at V and 4 bases at J, with 12 bases between.

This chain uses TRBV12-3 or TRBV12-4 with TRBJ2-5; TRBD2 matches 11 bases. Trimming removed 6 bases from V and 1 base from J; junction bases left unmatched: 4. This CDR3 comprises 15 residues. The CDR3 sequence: CASRLAGGLQETQYF. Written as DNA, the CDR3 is TGTGCCAGCAGGCTAGCGGGAGGCCTCCAAGAGACCCAGTACTTC.

CDR3 residues: CASSNDRNTIYF. The DNA of the CDR3 is TGTGCCAGCAGTAACGACAGGAACACCATATATTTT. This sequence joins TRBV2 and TRBJ1-3; D perhaps matches TRBD1 (6 bases). Between the trimmed V and J ends, which lost 5 bases and 7 bases, there was a span of 9 bases. The CDR3 totals 12 residues. Germline CDR1 reads SNHLY; CDR2 reads FYNNEI.

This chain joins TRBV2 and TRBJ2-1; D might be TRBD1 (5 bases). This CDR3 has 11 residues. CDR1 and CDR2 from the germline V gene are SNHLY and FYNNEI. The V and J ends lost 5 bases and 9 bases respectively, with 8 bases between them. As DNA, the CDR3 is TGTGCCAGCAGTTCCAGGGCTGAGCAGTTCTTC. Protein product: CASSSRAEQFF.

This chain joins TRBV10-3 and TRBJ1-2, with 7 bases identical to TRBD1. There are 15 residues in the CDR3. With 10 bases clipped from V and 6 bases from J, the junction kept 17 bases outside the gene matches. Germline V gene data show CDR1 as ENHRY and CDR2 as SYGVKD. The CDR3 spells CATTGTGVGEDGYTF. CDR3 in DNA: TGTGCCACCACCGGCACAGGGGTGGGGGAAGATGGCTACACCTTC.